These T cell receptor beta chains were read from a single sample in a study of CD8 T cells in ankylosing spondylitis. TCRdb re-analysed the 5' RACE reads in MiXCR, keeping a single row per CDR3 protein. The sample has around 40,000 distinct CDR3 sequences; roughly 2.6% are singletons. Material: blood, either unsorted or a sorted T cell fraction (not recorded which). Source of these receptors: a male donor with ankylosing spondylitis or in good health (not recorded which). The CDR3 runs from the conserved cysteine through the conserved F or W. The D gene is left open where the match is weak. The size entry is marked missing in some rows and otherwise reads once, few, many or a size class.

J	size	D	V	DNA	CDR3
TRBJ2-2	many	TRBD1	TRBV9	TGTGCCAGCAGCGTAGGGGCAGGGGGCCACGGGGAGCTGTTTTTT	CASSVGAGGHGELFF
TRBJ2-3	many	TRBD2	TRBV9	TGTGCCAGCAGCGTTAGGACTAGCGACTTCACAGATACGCAGTATTTT	CASSVRTSDFTDTQYF
TRBJ2-1	many	TRBD1	TRBV9	TGTGCCAGCAGCCCAACCACAGGGGGATATGAGCAGTTCTTC	CASSPTTGGYEQFF
TRBJ1-2	many	TRBD1	TRBV9	TGTGCCAGCAGCGTAGTGTCGGACAGGGTCTATGGCTACACCTTC	CASSVVSDRVYGYTF
TRBJ1-1	many	NA	TRBV9	TGTGCCAGCAGCGTAGATAGCACAGGACTTGAAGCTTTCTTT	CASSVDSTGLEAFF
TRBJ2-3	many	NA	TRBV9	TGTGCCAGCAGCGTAGATCGGGATTCAGATACGCAGTATTTT	CASSVDRDSDTQYF
TRBJ2-7	many	TRBD2	TRBV9	TGTGCCAGCAGCGTAGGGACTAGCGGGAATTACGAGCAGTACTTC	CASSVGTSGNYEQYF
TRBJ1-3	many	NA	TRBV9	TGTGCCAGCAGCGTAGGAGTCGACTCTGGAAACACCATATATTTT	CASSVGVDSGNTIYF
TRBJ2-1	many	NA	TRBV9	TGTGCCAGCAGCGTAGAGGTAGCCCGCGAGCAGTTCTTC	CASSVEVAREQFF
TRBJ1-1	many	NA	TRBV9	TGTGCCAGCAGCCGGGACGGTGGGACTGAAGCTTTCTTT	CASSRDGGTEAFF
TRBJ2-3	many	NA	TRBV9	TGTGCCAGCAGCGTAGTCTCCGGGGATACGCAGTATTTT	CASSVVSGDTQYF
TRBJ2-7	many	NA	TRBV9	TGTGCCAGCAGCTCAGGTTACGAGCAGTACTTC	CASSSGYEQYF
TRBJ1-6	medium-sized	TRBD1	TRBV9	TGTGCCAGCAGCGTAGCCCCGGGACAGGGGGCCTATAATTCACCCCTCCACTTT	CASSVAPGQGAYNSPLHF
TRBJ2-1	many	NA	TRBV9	TGTGCCAGCTCAGGGCGGGACACCTACAATGAGCAGTTCTTC	CASSGRDTYNEQFF
TRBJ2-7	many	NA	TRBV24-1	TGTGCCACCAGTGATTTGTGGCGGGTGGACCCATACGAGCAGTACTTC	CATSDLWRVDPYEQYF
TRBJ2-3	many	TRBD2	TRBV9	TGTGCCAGCAGCGGAGAACTAGCGGACACAGATACGCAGTATTTT	CASSGELADTDTQYF
TRBJ2-7	many	TRBD2	TRBV23-1	TGCGCCAGCAGTCCCTTAGGGACTAGCGGGAGTTACGAGCAGTACTTC	CASSPLGTSGSYEQYF
TRBJ2-1	many	NA	TRBV9	TGTGCCAGCAGCGTAGCAGTGGATGAGCAGTTCTTC	CASSVAVDEQFF
TRBJ2-5	many	NA	TRBV9	TGTGCCAGCAGCGTAGGGGACCGGTGGCAAGAGACCCAGTACTTC	CASSVGDRWQETQYF
TRBJ1-2	many	TRBD1	TRBV9	TGTGCCAGCAGCTCACAGGGGTACTATGGCTACACCTTC	CASSSQGYYGYTF
TRBJ2-3	many	NA	TRBV9	TGTGCCAGCAGCGTAGGGCAGCCTAGCACAGATACGCAGTATTTT	CASSVGQPSTDTQYF
TRBJ2-7	few	NA	TRBV9	TGTGCCAGCAGCGCTACCTCCGATTTCGGCGAGCAGTACTTC	CASSATSDFGEQYF
TRBJ2-1	many	TRBD2	TRBV9	TGTGCCAGCAGCGCCCAAGCGGGAGGGTCCAATGAGCAGTTCTTC	CASSAQAGGSNEQFF
TRBJ2-7	many	NA	TRBV9	TGTGCCAGCAGCGTCGGAGCGGAGTCAGCCTACGAGCAGTACTTC	CASSVGAESAYEQYF
TRBJ2-1	many	NA	TRBV9	TGTGCCAGCAGCGTGGAAGGGCTCTCCTACAATGAGCAGTTCTTC	CASSVEGLSYNEQFF
TRBJ2-2	many	NA	TRBV9	TGTGCCAGCAGCGTAGAACACCCTCGGGCCGGGGAGCTGTTTTTT	CASSVEHPRAGELFF
TRBJ1-2	many	NA	TRBV9	TGTGCCAGCAGCGTAGGGTTGACCGGGTCCCCTGGCTACACCTTC	CASSVGLTGSPGYTF
TRBJ1-2	many	NA	TRBV9	TGTGCCAGCAGCGTAGAGATGGGGGTTGGCTACACCTTC	CASSVEMGVGYTF
TRBJ1-1	many	NA	TRBV9	TGTGCCAGCAGCGTAACAGGTCAAACTGAAGCTTTCTTT	CASSVTGQTEAFF
TRBJ2-1	many	NA	TRBV9	TGTGCCAGCAGCGTAGGACCTAGCGCTGAGCAGTTCTTC	CASSVGPSAEQFF
TRBJ2-5	many	NA	TRBV9	TGTGCCAGCAGCGTAGCTGCCGGACTGATCGAGACCCAGTACTTC	CASSVAAGLIETQYF
TRBJ1-4	many	NA	TRBV9	TGTGCCAGCAGCTCCCCGAACCGGAACGAAAAACTGTTTTTT	CASSSPNRNEKLFF
TRBJ2-3	NA	TRBD1	TRBV9	TGTGCCAGCAGCGAGGGGTACAGGGGCCCAGATACGCAGTATTTT	CASSEGYRGPDTQYF
TRBJ2-2	many	NA	TRBV9	TGTGCCAGCAGCGCAGGTGAATATTCGAACACCGGGGAGCTGTTTTTT	CASSAGEYSNTGELFF
TRBJ1-5	many	NA	TRBV9	TGTGCCAGCAGCGCAGCCGGGGTCACGCCCCAGCATTTT	CASSAAGVTPQHF
TRBJ1-4	many	NA	TRBV9	TGTGCCAGCAGCGTAGCAGGGGCAACTAATGAAAAACTGTTTTTT	CASSVAGATNEKLFF
TRBJ2-3	many	TRBD2	TRBV9	TGTGCCAGCAGCATTCAGGGACTAGCGGGATTCCCAGATACGCAGTATTTT	CASSIQGLAGFPDTQYF
TRBJ2-2	many	TRBD1	TRBV9	TGTGCCAGCAGCGCTGGAGGGGACAGGGACCCGACCGGGGAGCTGTTTTTT	CASSAGGDRDPTGELFF
TRBJ2-2	many	NA	TRBV9	TGTGCCAGCAGCGTCCGGGGAGCGAACACCGGGGAGCTGTTTTTT	CASSVRGANTGELFF
TRBJ2-7	many	NA	TRBV9	TGTGCCAGCAGCGTAGAGAGCAGACCCACCCCCGAGCAGTACTTC	CASSVESRPTPEQYF
TRBJ2-2	many	TRBD2	TRBV9	TGTGCCAGCAGCGTAGGTGGCGGGAGCGACACCGGGGAGCTGTTTTTT	CASSVGGGSDTGELFF
TRBJ2-1	many	TRBD2	TRBV9	TGTGCCAGCAGCGTAGACTTACTAGCGGGAATGGGGCAGTTCTTC	CASSVDLLAGMGQFF
TRBJ2-1	many	TRBD2	TRBV9	TGTGCCAGCAGCAAGACTAGCACCTACAATGAGCAGTTCTTC	CASSKTSTYNEQFF
TRBJ2-5	many	TRBD1	TRBV9	TGTGCCAGCAGCGTAGGCGGACAGGGCAGAGAGACCCAGTACTTC	CASSVGGQGRETQYF
TRBJ2-3	many	TRBD2	TRBV9	TGTGCCAGCAGCGCCGGGGGACTAGCGGGGGGAGATACGCAGTATTTT	CASSAGGLAGGDTQYF
TRBJ1-2	few	NA	TRBV9	TGTGCCAGCAGCGTAGAATGGGGAAACTATGGCTACACCTTC	CASSVEWGNYGYTF
TRBJ2-1	many	NA	TRBV9	TGTGCCAGCAGCGTAGCCCCCTTGGGCAATGAGCAGTTCTTC	CASSVAPLGNEQFF
TRBJ1-1	many	NA	TRBV9	TGTGCCAGCAGCGTAGTACAGGAAGCTTTCTTT	CASSVVQEAFF
TRBJ2-5	many	TRBD2	TRBV9	TGTGCCAGCAGCGTGCGGGACTACCGCCAAGAGACCCAGTACTTC	CASSVRDYRQETQYF
TRBJ2-5	many	TRBD2	TRBV9	TGTGCCAGCAGCCAGGGGACTAGCGGGCACCAAGAGACCCAGTACTTC	CASSQGTSGHQETQYF
TRBJ2-5	many	NA	TRBV9	TGTGCCAGCAGCGTAGCGGCAGGGCCAGGAGAGACCCAGTACTTC	CASSVAAGPGETQYF
TRBJ1-6	many	NA	TRBV21-1	TGTGCCAGCAGGACTGACAAGGTCGCCTATAATTCACCCCTCCACTTT	CASRTDKVAYNSPLHF
TRBJ1-3	many	NA	TRBV9	TGTGCCAGCAGCGTGGACTCTGGAAACACCATATATTTT	CASSVDSGNTIYF